One and the same sample provided the 14 T cell receptor beta chains below, sequenced in a study of beta chain features in type 1 diabetes. Study-wide findings and caveats: When Type 1 diabetes patients were examined, their TCRB CDR3s proved moderately but significantly shorter in all four CD4+ subsets.

What these receptors recognize is not known. The isolated RNA, all of it, was reverse transcribed, so expressed TCRB transcripts were what got sequenced. Sequencing used immunoSEQ multiplex PCR; TCRdb keeps in-frame clones, though not all of them. The sample lists about 660,000 clones; about 14% were seen once. The sequenced material came from naive CD4+ T cells from blood. The origin of the receptors is a man between 18 and 35 years old with type 1 diabetes.

This clone was counted a few times. The chain couples TRBV11-2 to TRBJ2-1; 9 bases are shared with TRBD1. V was clipped by 4 bases and J by 4 bases; unmatched bases: 8. CDR3 size: 16 residues. The germline gives CDR1 SGHAT, CDR2 FQNNGV. In DNA form, the CDR3 reads TGTGCCAGCAGCTCCCGCCGACAGGGGGGATACAATGAGCAGTTCTTC. It codes for CASSSRRQGGYNEQFF.

The chain joins TRBV7-6 to TRBJ2-3; no clear D. CDR1 is SGHVS and CDR2 is FNYEAQ in the germline V gene. There are 15 residues in the CDR3. V lost 4 bases, J lost 1 base, and 12 bases lay in between. The CDR3 nucleotides read TGTGCCAGCAGCTCCTTAGTTCAGCGCACAGATACGCAGTATTTT. It codes for CASSSLVQRTDTQYF.

The chain recombines TRBV9 with TRBJ2-7; D uncertain. Germline V CDR1 and CDR2: SGDLS, YYNGEE. This CDR3 contains 15 residues. V was clipped by 3 bases and J by 0 bases, with 13 bases between them. Written as DNA, the CDR3 is TGTGCCAGCAGCGCGGACGCCTTGAGCTCCTACGAGCAGTACTTC. It yields the protein CASSADALSSYEQYF.

This clone was picked up one time. The CDR3 DNA reads as TGTGCCAGCAGCTCTGTAACCACCGGGGAGCTGTTTTTT. Amino acids: CASSSVTTGELFF. V is TRBV11-3 and J is TRBJ2-2; D gene unclear. The V gene's germline CDR1 is SGHNT and CDR2 YENEEA. Trimming left V 4 bases short and J 4 bases short, with 7 bases between. The CDR3 extends over 13 amino acids.

This clone was seen more than once but under ten times. The chain employs TRBV29-1 and TRBJ1-1; TRBD1 matches at 7 bases. The germline CDR1 and CDR2 sequences are SQVTM and ANQGSEA. This CDR3 region has 12 residues. J gave up 0 bases and V 6 bases, and 1 base lay outside the gene matches. CDR3 nucleotide sequence: TGCAGCGTCACAGGGGTGAACACTGAAGCTTTCTTT. This sequence encodes CSVTGVNTEAFF.

The rearrangement joins TRBV25-1 to TRBJ2-5; 7 bases map to TRBD1. After removal of 5 bases from V and 5 bases from J, the junction contained 11 bases not matched to a gene. Germline lookup yields CDR1 MGHDK and CDR2 SYGVNS. CDR3 size: 15 residues. The DNA of the CDR3 is TGTGCCAGCAGTAAAGTCAGGGGGTCGGGGGAGACCCAGTACTTC. Encoded protein: CASSKVRGSGETQYF.

This clone was found a few times. This chain links TRBV7-9 with TRBJ1-6, with a tentative D call TRBD1 (6 bases). Trimming pared 9 bases from V and 6 bases from J, leaving 15 bases between. The CDR3 runs 14 residues. Looked up from germline, CDR1 is SEHNR and CDR2 is FQNEAQ (reference sequence). CDR3 in amino acids: CASRTDTSNSPLHF. The CDR3, as DNA: TGTGCCAGTCGGACAGACACTTCTAATTCACCCCTCCACTTT.

This chain uses TRBV9 with TRBJ2-2, with D unclear. There are 13 residues in the CDR3. Trimming cost V 1 base and J 2 bases, with 3 bases left between them. From germline, CDR1 is SGDLS and CDR2 YYNGEE. The CDR3 protein is CASSVPNTGELFF. In nucleotides, the CDR3 is TGTGCCAGCAGCGTACCTAACACCGGGGAGCTGTTTTTT.

This clone was observed a few times. This chain uses TRBV4-3 with TRBJ1-2, with TRBD1 as a possible D gene (6 bases). CDR1 LGHNA and CDR2 YSLEER come from the germline V gene. This CDR3 comprises 17 residues. The V end lost 0 bases, the J end lost 1 base, and 15 bases lay between the germline ends. Here the CDR3 reads CASSQELGTIVNYGYTF. The CDR3 DNA is TGCGCCAGCAGCCAAGAGTTAGGGACAATAGTTAACTATGGCTACACCTTC.

This clone was seen more than once but under ten times. The CDR3 DNA follows: TGTGCCTGGAGGGGTATGGACACTGAAGCTTTCTTT. This translates into CAWRGMDTEAFF. The J gene is TRBJ1-1, the V gene TRBV30; D uncertain. Germline V gene lookup returns CDR1 GTSNPN and CDR2 SVGIG (reference sequence). Trimming pared 3 bases from V and 3 bases from J, leaving 8 bases between. The CDR3 length is 12 residues.

The chain recombines TRBV7-2 with TRBJ1-2; perhaps TRBD1 as D (6 bases). The CDR3 extends over 14 amino acids. Trimming removed 5 bases at V and 8 bases at J, with 18 bases between. CDR1 is SGHTA and CDR2 is FQGNSA in the germline V gene. The CDR3 DNA is TGTGCCAGCAGCGCCCTCGACAGGAACGGGGGCTACACCTTC. Translated: CASSALDRNGGYTF.

The chain employs TRBV10-2 and TRBJ2-5, with 12 bases fitting TRBD2. Per germline, CDR1 WSHSY and CDR2 SAAADI. V shed 10 bases, J shed 5 bases, and the junction held 11 bases outside the gene matches. This CDR3 comprises 15 residues. The DNA of the CDR3 is TGCGCCACCACGACTAGCGGGGGTTACTTTGAGACCCAGTACTTC. It codes for CATTTSGGYFETQYF.

This sequence joins TRBV29-1 and TRBJ1-2; tentative D call: TRBD1 (6 bases). The V and J ends lost 7 bases and 4 bases respectively, with 13 bases between them. Germline loops: CDR1 SQVTM, CDR2 ANQGSEA. The CDR3 extends over 12 amino acids. The CDR3 here is CSARDTSYGYTF. The CDR3 coding sequence is TGCAGCGCCCGGGACACCAGCTATGGCTACACCTTC.

The chain combines TRBV11-2 with TRBJ2-5; TRBD1 agrees at 8 bases. The CDR3 spans 15 residues. From germline, CDR1 is SGHAT and CDR2 FQNNGV. Losses at the gene ends were 6 bases for V and 5 bases for J; bases not matched to a gene: 11. CDR3 amino acids: CASSDRGLAEETQYF. The CDR3 nucleotides read TGTGCCAGCAGTGACAGGGGCCTGGCGGAGGAGACCCAGTACTTC. Full variable domain (rest looked up from reference TRBV11-2 and TRBJ2-5): EAGVAQSPRYKIIEKRQSVAFWCNPISGHATLYWYQQILGQGPKLLIQFQNNGVVDDSQLPKDRFSAERLKGVDSTLKIQPAKLEDSAVYLCASSDRGLAEETQYFGPGTRLLVL.